The 15 T cell receptor beta chains in this list originate from one sample, sequenced in a study of sequential checkpoint blockade in melanoma. Profiling relied on immunoSEQ multiplex PCR, and the TCRdb table lists in-frame clones only, not all of them. This table has around 39,000 clones, roughly 81% appearing once. Treatment in this sample: randomized to nivolumab then ipilimumab (arm A) or the reverse (arm B). The sample here was CD8+ T cells sorted from blood (inferred from file names), taken from a patient given nivolumab and ipilimumab in sequence. These receptors all come from a human donor with melanoma.

The rearrangement uses TRBV5-6 and TRBJ2-5; D remains unclear. V was shortened by 0 bases and J by 4 bases, with 7 bases between the two germline ends. In germline, CDR1 is SGHDT, CDR2 YYEEEE. The CDR3 runs to 13 residues. CDR3 sequence reads: CASSLGAGETQYF. DNA for the CDR3: TGTGCCAGCAGCTTGGGAGCCGGAGAGACCCAGTACTTC.

The chain has TRBV7-9 and TRBJ1-4; 10 nucleotides match TRBD1. The V gene end was trimmed by 4 bases and the J gene end by 10 bases; junction bases not matched to a gene: 18. The CDR3 totals 18 residues. From germline, CDR1 is SEHNR and CDR2 FQNEAQ (reference sequence). The CDR3 is CASSSTGGDHSNERKLFF. CDR3 in DNA: TGTGCCAGCAGCTCGACAGGGGGCGACCACTCGAACGAAAGAAAACTGTTTTTT.

The CDR3 protein is CASSPPPGLAGNEQFF. The DNA for the CDR3 is TGTGCCAGCAGCCCTCCCCCGGGACTAGCGGGGAATGAGCAGTTCTTC. The gene calls are TRBV7-3 and TRBJ2-1, with TRBD2 identical over 13 bases. The CDR3 has 16 amino acids. V lost 5 bases and J lost 7; bases outside the gene matches: 8. Per the germline V gene, CDR1 is SGHTA and CDR2 is FQGTGA.

This clone was recorded once. J is TRBJ1-6 and V is TRBV11-2, with TRBD1 as a possible D gene (6 bases). The germline V and J ends were trimmed by 5 bases and 5 bases, with 19 bases remaining between them. Germline-derived CDR1 and CDR2 are SGHAT and FQNNGV. This CDR3 spans 17 amino acids. CDR3 sequence: CASSPRRRTEDNSPLHF. Written as DNA, the CDR3 is TGTGCCAGCAGCCCTAGGCGGAGGACAGAAGATAATTCACCCCTCCACTTT.

In DNA, the CDR3 is TGTGCCAGCAGCCAAGCGGTCGGGAGGTCCGAGCAGTACTTC. Its protein is CASSQAVGRSEQYF. The rearrangement joins TRBV14 to TRBJ2-7; the match to TRBD2 covers 7 bases. CDR3 length: 14 amino acids. Germline-derived CDR1 and CDR2 are SGHDN and FVKESK. With 1 base clipped from V and 6 bases from J, the junction kept 6 bases outside the gene matches.

The V gene is TRBV5-5, the J gene TRBJ1-2; D gene ambiguous. The CDR3 has 14 residues. The germline gives CDR1 SGHKS, CDR2 YYEKEE (reference sequence). V was clipped by 1 base and J by 0 bases, with 7 bases between them. This CDR3 is CASSLYRTNYGYTF. The CDR3 region has the DNA TGTGCCAGCAGCTTGTACAGAACTAACTATGGCTACACCTTC.

CDR3 bases: TGTGCCAGTAGTAGGGCCAACTCCTACAATGAGCAGTTCTTC. Encoded protein: CASSRANSYNEQFF. The chain recombines TRBV19 with TRBJ2-1; D gene unclear. This CDR3 comprises 14 residues. Trimming removed 4 bases from V and 0 bases from J, with 7 bases in between. Germline V gene sequence: CDR1 LNHDA, CDR2 SQIVND (reference sequence).

The V call is TRBV4-1, the J call TRBJ1-1, with a weak D call TRBD1 (6 bases). Trimming pared 0 bases from V and 4 bases from J, leaving 15 bases between. CDR1 MGHRA and CDR2 YSYEKL come from the germline V gene. This CDR3 has 16 residues. The CDR3, as DNA: TGCGCCAGCAGCCAAGAGGGACATCCCCAGGCCACTGAAGCTTTCTTT. This translates into CASSQEGHPQATEAFF.

The chain recombines TRBV19 with TRBJ2-2; weak D call: TRBD2 (5 bases). The V gene's germline CDR1 is LNHDA and CDR2 SQIVND (reference sequence). With 7 bases removed from V and 6 bases from J, the gap between germline ends came to 9 bases. CDR3 length: 12 amino acids. The CDR3 coding sequence is TGTGCCAGTACTCCGGGGTCCGGGGAGCTGTTTTTT. Translated, it gives CASTPGSGELFF.

The chain links TRBV4-1 to TRBJ2-1, with 7 bases identical to TRBD2. The CDR3 is 18 amino acids. The junction had 17 bases not matched to a gene; V was cut back by 6 bases and J by 3 bases. CDR1 and CDR2 from the germline V gene are MGHRA and YSYEKL. The CDR3 nucleotides read TGCGCCAGCAGGATATACAACACGGGGGGAACGGTCTACAATGAGCAGTTCTTC. Translation: CASRIYNTGGTVYNEQFF.

This clone appeared once. V and J are TRBV29-1 and TRBJ2-1, with 10 bases matching TRBD1. In germline, CDR1 is SQVTM, CDR2 ANQGSEA. V dropped 7 bases and J dropped 1; count of bases not matched to a gene: 10. This CDR3 spans 16 amino acids. This CDR3 reads CSAAGQGEFSYNEQFF. CDR3 bases: TGCAGCGCAGCCGGACAGGGGGAGTTTTCCTACAATGAGCAGTTCTTC.

V gene TRBV5-4 combines with J gene TRBJ2-7, with D perhaps TRBD1 (5 bases). CDR1 SGHNT and CDR2 YYREEE come from the germline V gene (reference sequence). The CDR3 is 12 amino acids. V lost 4 bases to trimming and J lost 4 bases, with 9 bases between them. The CDR3 bases are TGTGCCAGCAGCGAAGGGGATTACGAGCAGTACTTC. It translates to CASSEGDYEQYF.

The CDR3 sequence: CASSDGTATYEQYF. In DNA, the CDR3 is TGTGCCAGCAGTGATGGGACAGCAACCTACGAGCAGTACTTC. The chain employs TRBV2 and TRBJ2-7; 7 positions agree with TRBD1. CDR3 length: 14 amino acids. V lost 3 bases, J lost 2 bases, and 4 bases stayed unmatched. CDR1 and CDR2 from the germline V gene are SNHLY and FYNNEI.

The chain is built from TRBV4-1 and TRBJ1-5; possibly TRBD1 for D (5 bases). The CDR3 loop spans 17 amino acids. Per the germline V gene, CDR1 is MGHRA and CDR2 is YSYEKL. V was shortened by 0 bases and J by 0 bases, with 12 bases between the two germline ends. This CDR3 is CASSQDGRAYSNQPQHF. CDR3 coding DNA: TGCGCCAGCAGCCAAGATGGCAGGGCGTATAGCAATCAGCCCCAGCATTTT.

The rearrangement links TRBV13 to TRBJ2-7, with 7 bases that match TRBD2. Germline CDR1 PRHDT, CDR2 FYEKMQ (reference sequence). V lost 6 bases to trimming and J lost 4 bases; unmatched junction nucleotides: 18. The CDR3 sequence is 17 residues long. The CDR3 here is CASSSDALAAGIYEQYF. The CDR3 nucleotides are TGTGCCAGCAGTTCCGATGCACTAGCAGCGGGGATATACGAGCAGTACTTC.